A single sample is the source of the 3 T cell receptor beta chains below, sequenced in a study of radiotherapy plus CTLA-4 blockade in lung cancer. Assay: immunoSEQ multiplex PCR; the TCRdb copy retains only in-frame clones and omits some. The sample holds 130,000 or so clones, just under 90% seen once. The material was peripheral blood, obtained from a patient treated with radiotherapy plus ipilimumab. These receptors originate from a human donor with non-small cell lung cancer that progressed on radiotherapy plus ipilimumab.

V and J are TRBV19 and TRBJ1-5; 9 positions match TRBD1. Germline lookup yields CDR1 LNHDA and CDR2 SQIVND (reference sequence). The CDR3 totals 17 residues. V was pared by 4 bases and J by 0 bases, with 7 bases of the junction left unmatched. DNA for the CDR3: TGTGCCAGTAGTACCTCCAGGGGACAGGGTAGCAATCAGCCCCAGCATTTT. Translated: CASSTSRGQGSNQPQHF. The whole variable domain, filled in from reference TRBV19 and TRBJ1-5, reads DGGITQSPKYLFRKEGQNVTLSCEQNLNHDAMYWYRQDPGQGLRLIYYSQIVNDFQKGDIAEGYSVSREKKESFPLTVTSAQKNPTAFYLCASSTSRGQGSNQPQHFGDGTRLSIL.

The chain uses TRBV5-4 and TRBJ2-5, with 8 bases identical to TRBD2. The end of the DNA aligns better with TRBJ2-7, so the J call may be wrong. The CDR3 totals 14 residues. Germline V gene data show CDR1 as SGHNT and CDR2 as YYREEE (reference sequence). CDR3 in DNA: TGTGCCAGCAGCTCCGGACTAGCAGGATACGAGCAGTACTTC. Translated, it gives CASSSGLAGYEQYF.

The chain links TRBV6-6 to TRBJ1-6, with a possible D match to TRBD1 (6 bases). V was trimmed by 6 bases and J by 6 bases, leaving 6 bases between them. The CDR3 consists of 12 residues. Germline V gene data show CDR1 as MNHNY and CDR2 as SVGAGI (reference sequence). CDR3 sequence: CASRDSNSPLHF. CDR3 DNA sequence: TGTGCCAGCAGGGACAGTAATTCACCCCTCCACTTT.